The T cell receptor (beta chain) under discussion was sequenced for a study of blood T cell repertoires in COVID-19. The CDR3 runs to 14 residues. Germline V gene data show CDR1 as WNHNN and CDR2 as SYGVQD (reference sequence). V lost 2 bases and J 5 bases, leaving 12 bases between the germline ends. This table comes from immunoSEQ multiplex PCR, and its TCRdb copy is limited to in-frame clones, with some not included. This table has a few hundred thousand clones, about 85% appearing once. This sequence was found in a woman aged 50 to 60 with COVID-19, enrolled during active disease. The specimen was peripheral blood. This rearrangement joins TRBV10-1 to TRBJ2-5; a weak D match, TRBD1 (6 bases). DNA of the CDR3: TGCGCCAGCAGTGAGACAGGGACACAGGAGACCCAGTACTTC. Translated: CASSETGTQETQYF.